This entry lists 29 T cell receptor beta chains sequenced from one sample in a study of T-cell memory formation after mild COVID-19. From the 5' RACE reads, TCRdb called clonotypes with MiXCR, one entry per CDR3 protein. The profile covers some 300,000 distinct CDR3 sequences, with about 20% appearing a single time and roughly a fifth taken by the ten largest. The specimen was PBMCs or a T cell subset sorted from them (not recorded which). The receptors stem from a young man who had mild COVID-19 (a few samples of this study predate the infection). Cell type and time point are not known.

A few counts support this clonotype. J is TRBJ2-7 and V is TRBV6-2 or TRBV6-3; maybe TRBD2 (5 bases). The V gene lost 4 bases and the J gene lost 6 bases, with 10 bases spanning the gap. Germline CDR1 MNHEY, CDR2 SVGEGT. The CDR3 loop spans 12 amino acids. The CDR3 bases are TGTGCCAGCAGTTCAACTAGATCCGAGCAGTACGTC. Its translation: CASSSTRSEQYV.

This chain joins TRBV7-9 and TRBJ2-3; D is ambiguous. Per the germline V gene, CDR1 is SEHNR and CDR2 is FQNEAQ (reference sequence). V was trimmed by 5 bases and J by 0 bases, leaving 9 bases between them. The CDR3 sequence is 14 residues long. The CDR3 nucleotides are TGTGCCAGCAGCCCCCAGACAAGCACAGATACGCAGTATTTT. Amino acids: CASSPQTSTDTQYF.

This clonotype was found a few times. The chain recombines TRBV11-2 with TRBJ2-2; no firm D call. The germline V gene encodes CDR1 SGHAT and CDR2 FQNNGV. The CDR3 runs 12 residues. Trimming cost V 2 bases and J 5 bases, with 3 bases left between them. CDR3 in DNA: TGTGCCAGCAGCTTAATTACCGGGGAGCTGTTTTTT. Translated, it gives CASSLITGELFF.

This clonotype has more than one count but fewer than ten. V usage is TRBV7-2 and J usage is TRBJ2-3; D is perhaps TRBD1 or TRBD2 (6 bases each). The CDR3 consists of 14 residues. V was pared by 0 bases and J by 8 bases, with 12 bases between. Germline CDR1 and CDR2: SGHTA and FQGNSA. CDR3 bases: TGTGCCAGCAGCTTAGCCCCGACGGGGGCTACGCAGTATTTT. It yields the protein CASSLAPTGATQYF.

As concerns this clonotype: Relative to the germline gene, one junction end is altered; a read error may explain this. The rearrangement joins TRBV19 to TRBJ2-7; TRBD1 is a possible D gene (5 bases). The CDR3 consists of 11 residues. The germline V gene has CDR1 LNHDA and CDR2 SQIVND (reference sequence). CDR3 sequence: CASWRQGEVDF. CDR3 DNA sequence: TGTGCCAGTTGGCGGCAGGGCGAGGTGGACTTC.

This clonotype was recorded only once. CDR3 in DNA: TGTGCCAGCAGCTTAGCGGGGACTCATCCGAATACGCAGTATTTT. Residues: CASSLAGTHPNTQYF. The rearrangement uses TRBV7-2 and TRBJ2-3; perhaps TRBD2 as D (6 bases). This CDR3 is 15 amino acids long. With 0 bases removed from V and 7 bases from J, the gap between germline ends came to 14 bases. Germline V gene lookup returns CDR1 SGHTA and CDR2 FQGNSA. The whole variable domain, remainder taken from reference TRBV7-2 and TRBJ2-3, is GAGVSQSPSNKVTEKGKDVELRCDPISGHTALYWYRQSLGQGLEFLIYFQGNSAPDKSGLPSDRFSAERTGGSVSTLTIQRTQQEDSAVYLCASSLAGTHPNTQYFGPGTRLTVL.

The genes are TRBV19 and TRBJ1-5; no clear D. CDR1 is LNHDA, CDR2 SQIVND, per germline (reference sequence). The CDR3 sequence is 15 residues long. Trimming shortened V by 4 bases and J by 0 bases, and 10 bases separated the two germline ends. In DNA, the CDR3 is TGTGCCAGTAGTACGGGGAGGGATAGCAATCAGCCCCAGCATTTT. Translation: CASSTGRDSNQPQHF.

The chain joins TRBV4-3 to TRBJ2-3; 11 positions match TRBD2. Per germline, CDR1 LGHNA and CDR2 YSLEER. The CDR3 has 16 residues. The V and J ends lost 1 base and 4 bases, in that order; junction bases with no gene match: 4. The CDR3 DNA follows: TGCGCCAGCAGCCAAGGTCTTAGCGGGGGGGCAGATACGCAGTATTTT. Amino acid sequence: CASSQGLSGGADTQYF.

The CDR3 region is CASSPGTGDHEQFF. Here the CDR3 DNA reads TGTGCCAGCAGCCCGGGGACAGGGGATCATGAGCAGTTCTTC. This chain links TRBV11-3 with TRBJ2-1, with TRBD1 matching 10 bases. V gave up 5 bases and J gave up 8 bases; unmatched junction bases: 6. CDR3 length equals 14 residues. The V gene's germline CDR1 is SGHNT and CDR2 YENEEA.

The CDR3 loop reads CASSKSDSFYEQYV. CDR3 in DNA: TGTGCCAGCAGCAAATCGGACAGTTTTTACGAGCAGTACGTC. V usage is TRBV7-2 and J usage is TRBJ2-7; TRBD1 might be the D (6 bases). The CDR3 consists of 14 residues. Trimming cost V 5 bases and J 4 bases, with 15 bases left between them. The germline CDR1 and CDR2 sequences are SGHTA and FQGNSA.

In this sample, this clonotype turned up a few times. V usage is TRBV6-6 and J usage is TRBJ1-5; perhaps TRBD1 as D (5 bases). Trimming cost V 2 bases and J 0 bases, with 14 bases left between them. Looked up from germline, CDR1 is MNHNY and CDR2 is SVGAGI (reference sequence). This CDR3 has 17 amino acids. Here the CDR3 reads CASSYISGGDSNQPQHF. The DNA of the CDR3 is TGTGCCAGCAGTTACATCTCGGGGGGGGATAGCAATCAGCCCCAGCATTTT.

This clonotype was seen a handful of times. V gene TRBV6-5 combines with J gene TRBJ2-1; possible D gene TRBD1, 6 bases. Looked up from germline, CDR1 is MNHEY and CDR2 is SVGAGI. The CDR3 length is 13 residues. Deletions cut 5 bases from V and 8 bases from J, with 13 bases between. The CDR3 spells CASSALDSYEQFF. The CDR3 coding sequence is TGTGCCAGCAGTGCCCTGGACAGCTATGAGCAGTTCTTC.

The chain carries TRBV5-6 and TRBJ1-5; D uncertain. The V gene's germline CDR1 is SGHDT and CDR2 YYEEEE. This CDR3 is built from 15 residues. The ends were cut back, 1 base at V and 9 bases at J, with 17 bases in the middle. The CDR3: CASSLRAGPAAPQHF. The DNA for the CDR3 is TGTGCCAGCAGCTTGCGCGCCGGGCCCGCAGCGCCCCAGCATTTT. Full variable domain (outside the CDR3, taken from reference TRBV5-6 and TRBJ1-5): DAGVTQSPTHLIKTRGQQVTLRCSPKSGHDTVSWYQQALGQGPQFIFQYYEEEERQRGNFPDRFSGHQFPNYSSELNVNALLLGDSALYLCASSLRAGPAAPQHFGDGTRLSIL.

This sequence joins TRBV6-6 and TRBJ1-2, with D possibly matching TRBD1 (5 bases). The CDR3 length is 13 residues. Deletions cut 10 bases from V and 2 bases from J, with 14 bases between. Germline values: CDR1 MNHNY, CDR2 SVGAGI (reference sequence). The CDR3 coding sequence is TGTGCCACGTCCCAGGGCATGAACTATGGCTACACCTTC. Protein: CATSQGMNYGYTF.

In its sample, this clonotype was seen many times. The chain employs TRBV4-1 and TRBJ2-3; D ambiguous. Germline CDR1 MGHRA, CDR2 YSYEKL. Trimming pared 8 bases from V and 2 bases from J, leaving 11 bases between. There are 13 residues in the CDR3. The CDR3, as DNA: TGCGCCAGCGGCCCCGGACCCACAGATACGCAGTATTTT. Its translation: CASGPGPTDTQYF.

This sequence joins TRBV20-1 and TRBJ2-3; 9 positions match TRBD1. CDR3 length: 14 residues. Looked up from germline, CDR1 is DFQATT and CDR2 is SNEGSKA (reference sequence). J was trimmed by 4 bases and V by 0 bases; bases with no gene match: 2. CDR3 coding DNA: TGCAGTGCTAGAGAGACAGGGGGAGCAGATACGCAGTATTTT. Amino acid sequence: CSARETGGADTQYF.

The rearrangement uses TRBV4-3 and TRBJ2-1, with D tentatively TRBD1 (5 bases). Trimming removed 0 bases from V and 2 bases from J, with 14 bases in between. Germline V gives CDR1 LGHNA, CDR2 YSLEER. The CDR3 is 17 residues long. CDR3 amino acids: CASSQDSAGPTYNEQFF. In nucleotides, the CDR3 is TGCGCCAGCAGCCAAGATTCGGCAGGGCCGACCTACAATGAGCAGTTCTTC.

This clonotype has more than one count but fewer than ten. The chain combines TRBV5-1 with TRBJ2-7; tentatively, D is TRBD1 (6 bases). V shed 4 bases and J shed 13 bases, with 18 bases lying between them. The CDR3 contains 12 residues. The germline V gene encodes CDR1 SGHRS and CDR2 YFSETQ. The CDR3 DNA is TGCGCCAGCAGCCTGGGGTCGGGACAAGGATACGTC. Protein sequence: CASSLGSGQGYV.

The J gene is TRBJ2-1, the V gene TRBV7-2; the D gene could be TRBD1 or TRBD2 (5 bases each). This CDR3 spans 13 amino acids. Trimming took off 10 bases at V and 3 bases at J, with 13 bases between the two ends. Germline assignment: CDR1 SGHTA and CDR2 FQGNSA. The CDR3 sequence: CAIGTTNYNEQFF. The CDR3 DNA follows: TGTGCCATAGGGACCACGAACTACAATGAGCAGTTCTTC.

J is TRBJ2-3 and V is TRBV4-2, with no clear D. Germline lookup yields CDR1 LGHNA and CDR2 YNFKEQ. The germline V and J ends were trimmed by 3 bases and 6 bases, with 16 bases remaining between them. This CDR3 spans 15 amino acids. CDR3 loop: CASSHPKGSSDTQYF. The CDR3 coding sequence is TGTGCCAGCAGCCACCCAAAGGGTAGTTCCGATACGCAGTATTTT.

The V and J genes are TRBV7-2 and TRBJ1-2; 10 bases agree with TRBD1. This CDR3 is 15 amino acids long. Germline V CDR1 and CDR2: SGHTA, FQGNSA. With V trimmed by 0 bases and J by 8 bases, 6 bases remained unmatched. The CDR3 loop reads CASSLAPGTGEGYTF. The CDR3 coding sequence is TGTGCCAGCAGCTTAGCCCCCGGGACAGGGGAAGGCTACACCTTC.

As regards this clonotype: Lacking the conserved final phenylalanine or tryptophan, this CDR3 likely reflects a read error. The chain links TRBV29-1 to TRBJ2-5, with 7 nucleotides matching TRBD2. The CDR3 runs 13 residues. Looked up from germline, CDR1 is SQVTM and CDR2 is ANQGSEA. J lost 6 bases, V lost 7 bases, and 11 bases had no gene match. The CDR3: CSGSGAAGQTQYL. Here the CDR3 DNA reads TGCAGCGGCAGCGGGGCAGCAGGGCAGACCCAGTACTTA.

This clonotype was detected only a few times. The rearrangement uses TRBV15 and TRBJ2-7, with a weak D call TRBD1 (6 bases). Germline-derived CDR1 and CDR2 are LNHNV and YYDKDF (reference sequence). CDR3 length equals 14 residues. The V end was cut by 5 bases, the J end by 2 bases, with 13 bases between. This chain's CDR3 is CATSGGRGPYEQYV. The CDR3 DNA reads as TGTGCCACCAGCGGGGGCAGGGGCCCCTACGAGCAGTACGTC.

The genes are TRBV20-1 and TRBJ1-5, with no clear D. Germline V gene sequence: CDR1 DFQATT, CDR2 SNEGSKA (reference sequence). CDR3 size: 13 residues. V lost 6 bases and J 7 bases, leaving 16 bases between the germline ends. CDR3 residues: CSATQGGKQPQHF. CDR3 in DNA: TGCAGTGCAACTCAAGGAGGGAAACAGCCCCAGCATTTT.

This clonotype was detected many times. The V call is TRBV7-2, the J call TRBJ2-1; 7 nucleotides line up with TRBD1. This CDR3 region has 15 residues. Germline values: CDR1 SGHTA, CDR2 FQGNSA. After removal of 5 bases from V and 8 bases from J, the junction contained 12 bases not matched to a gene. DNA for the CDR3: TGTGCCAGCAGCCAAACCGGGACAGCAGTCCATGAGCAGTTCTTC. This codes for CASSQTGTAVHEQFF.

This clonotype was recorded a few times. In DNA, the CDR3 is TGTGCCAGCAGTGACAGGGCTAGCGGGGGGTATGAGCAGTTCTTC. It specifies CASSDRASGGYEQFF. The chain joins TRBV6-4 to TRBJ2-1; 11 bases align to TRBD2. Germline lookup yields CDR1 MRHNA and CDR2 SNTAGT. This CDR3 has 15 amino acids. V trimming: 2 bases; J trimming: 8 bases; junction bases outside the gene matches: 5.

This clonotype appeared a few times. This CDR3 reads CASSLPGTGANEQFF. DNA for the CDR3: TGTGCCAGCAGTCTTCCCGGGACAGGGGCCAATGAGCAGTTCTTC. The chain recombines TRBV6-5 with TRBJ2-1, with TRBD1 identical over 10 bases. The V gene end was trimmed by 5 bases and the J gene end by 6 bases; junction bases not matched to a gene: 7. The CDR3 has 15 residues. Germline CDR1 is MNHEY and CDR2 is SVGAGI.

This clonotype turned up a few times. The J gene is TRBJ1-1, the V gene TRBV7-8, with TRBD1 as a possible D gene (5 bases). Germline-derived CDR1 and CDR2 are SGHVS and FQNEAQ. This CDR3 comprises 15 residues. V gave up 5 bases and J gave up 10 bases, with 23 bases separating them. The CDR3 bases are TGTGCCAGCAGCGCCACTCGGACACCAGGTCGCGTAGCTTTCTTT. Translating it yields CASSATRTPGRVAFF.

The CDR3 sequence is CASSYLQGSAGGTF. CDR3 coding DNA: TGTGCCAGCAGTTACTTACAGGGGTCCGCAGGGGGGACCTTC. The chain employs TRBV6-6 and TRBJ1-2, with TRBD1 matching 7 bases. The V gene's germline CDR1 is MNHNY and CDR2 SVGAGI (reference sequence). The trim removed 1 base at V and 14 bases at J, leaving 13 bases unmatched. The CDR3 loop spans 14 amino acids.